These 6 T cell receptor beta chains were sequenced from one sample in a study of breast tumors, draining lymph nodes, adjacent tissues. TCRdb re-called the multiplex PCR reads through MiXCR, storing one row per CDR3 protein. The sample has about 270,000 distinct CDR3 sequences; around 30% are singletons. Breast cancer patients provided tissue from their axillary draining lymph nodes. The sample taken for sequencing was axillary lymph node tissue. Receptors originate from a female donor with breast cancer. Some clones in this sample may be carry-over from other donors' samples.

This clonotype came up many times. The J gene is TRBJ2-3, the V gene TRBV5-1; D might be TRBD2 (6 bases). The length of the CDR3 is 15 residues. V lost 6 bases and J lost 3, with 17 bases in between. Germline V gene lookup returns CDR1 SGHRS and CDR2 YFSETQ. This chain's CDR3 is CASTFSASVTDTQYF. Here the CDR3 DNA reads TGCGCCAGCACATTCTCGGCTAGCGTGACAGATACGCAGTATTTT.

This clonotype was recorded at least ten times. V usage is TRBV9 and J usage is TRBJ2-3, with a possible D match to TRBD1 (6 bases). The germline V and J ends were trimmed by 4 bases and 4 bases, with 7 bases remaining between them. CDR1 is SGDLS and CDR2 is YYNGEE in the germline V gene. The CDR3 length is 12 residues. The CDR3 DNA follows: TGTGCCAGCAGCTACAGGGCAGATACGCAGTATTTT. Amino acid sequence: CASSYRADTQYF.

Points on this clonotype: With a much larger clone just one base away, this may be a read error. V and J are TRBV12-3 or TRBV12-4 and TRBJ2-3; TRBD2 matches at 7 bases. The CDR3 has 14 residues. V lost 7 bases to trimming and J lost 5 bases; unmatched junction nucleotides: 9. As DNA, the CDR3 is TGTGCCAGCACCTTCGCGGGAGCGGAAGATACGCAGTATTTT. Translated: CASTFAGAEDTQYF.

This clonotype was observed at least ten times. The chain has TRBV11-3 and TRBJ1-5; unclear D gene. CDR1 and CDR2 from the germline V gene are SGHNT and YENEEA. The CDR3 is 13 residues long. V was pared by 1 base and J by 6 bases, with 7 bases between. The CDR3 DNA reads as TGTGCCAGCAGCTTAGGAAGCCTTCAGCCCCAGCATTTT. It translates to CASSLGSLQPQHF.

CDR3 protein: CASSPGLAASTDTQYF. DNA of the CDR3: TGTGCCAGCAGTCCCGGTCTAGCGGCTAGCACAGATACGCAGTATTTT. The genes are TRBV27 and TRBJ2-3; 7 bases agree with TRBD2. Per germline, CDR1 MNHEY and CDR2 SMNVEV (reference sequence). With V trimmed by 5 bases and J by 0 bases, 8 bases remained unmatched. CDR3 length equals 16 residues.

The rearrangement uses TRBV7-2 and TRBJ2-3, with 8 bases identical to TRBD2. V lost 5 bases to trimming and J lost 8 bases; unmatched junction nucleotides: 9. CDR1 is SGHTA and CDR2 is FQGNSA in the germline V gene. This CDR3 is built from 14 residues. The CDR3 is CASSTYRGGVTQYF. In DNA, the CDR3 is TGTGCCAGCAGCACTTATCGGGGGGGAGTTACGCAGTATTTT.